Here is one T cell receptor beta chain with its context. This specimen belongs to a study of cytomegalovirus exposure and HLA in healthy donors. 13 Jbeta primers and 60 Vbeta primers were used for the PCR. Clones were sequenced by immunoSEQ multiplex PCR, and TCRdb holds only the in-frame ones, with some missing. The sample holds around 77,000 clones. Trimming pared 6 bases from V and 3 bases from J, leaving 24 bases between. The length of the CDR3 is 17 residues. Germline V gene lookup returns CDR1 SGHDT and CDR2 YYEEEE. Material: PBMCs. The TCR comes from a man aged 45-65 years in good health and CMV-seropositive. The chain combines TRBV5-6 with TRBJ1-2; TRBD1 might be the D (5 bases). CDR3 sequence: CASTSELGRQLYYGYTF. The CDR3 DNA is TGTGCCAGCACCTCCGAACTGGGAAGACAGCTATACTATGGCTACACCTTC.